This T cell receptor beta chain was identified during a study of PD-L1 blockade in urothelial cancer. J was trimmed by 3 bases and V by 7 bases; bases with no gene match: 6. Germline CDR1 reads MDHEN; CDR2 reads SYDVKM. The CDR3 runs 14 residues. Only in-frame clones appear in the TCRdb table, and some are missing; sequencing was by immunoSEQ multiplex PCR. The table shows fewer than 30,000 clones, with roughly 84% occurring only once. The receptor was derived from a man aged 70 or older with urothelial cancer. The rearrangement uses TRBV28 and TRBJ2-7, with 10 bases aligning to TRBD1. The sequencing here drew on PBMCs, taken around atezolizumab (anti-PD-L1) treatment. This chain's CDR3 is CASNSGTGVYEQYF. CDR3 DNA: TGTGCCAGCAATTCTGGGACAGGGGTCTACGAGCAGTACTTC.